Listed below are T cell receptor beta chains from one sample, sequenced in a study of blood T cell repertoires in COVID-19. Generated by immunoSEQ multiplex PCR, the TCRdb table keeps only in-frame clones and is missing some. This table has roughly 330,000 clones, more than 70% appearing once. The sequencing input was PBMCs or T cells enriched from blood (not recorded which). The source is a woman aged 25 to 39 who had recovered from COVID-19. Each CDR3 is given with its conserved first and last residue. Fields, in order: clone size, D gene, V gene, J gene, CDR3 DNA, CDR3 protein. D genes are given only for firm matches. Only some rows state a clone size, as once, few, many or a class for expanded clones.

-	TRBD1	TRBV2	TRBJ1-6	TGTGCCAGCAGTGTGGGGACAGGGGCCACCTTTTCACCCCTCCACTTT	CASSVGTGATFSPLHF
-	-	TRBV4-3	TRBJ1-4	TGCGCCAGCAGCCAGCGGGTAGGGTCTTTGGGAGAAAAACTGTTTTTT	CASSQRVGSLGEKLFF
-	-	TRBV29-1	TRBJ2-1	TGCAGCGTGACTGTTTTTAGCGGCTACAATGAGCAGTTCTTC	CSVTVFSGYNEQFF
-	-	TRBV7-9	TRBJ1-6	TGTGCCAGCAGCTCAATCAGGGATTCACCCCTCCACTTT	CASSSIRDSPLHF
-	TRBD1	TRBV2	TRBJ2-5	TGTGCCAGCAGTTTACAGGGGGCGGCGGAAGAGACCCAGTACTTC	CASSLQGAAEETQYF
-	-	TRBV18	TRBJ2-2	TGTGCCAGCTCACCAGGGGGCGACACCGGGGAGCTGTTTTTT	CASSPGGDTGELFF
-	-	TRBV30	TRBJ1-5	TGTGCCTGGAACGCTCGGGGTTCTAATCAGCCCCAGCATTTT	CAWNARGSNQPQHF
-	-	TRBV7-3	TRBJ2-5	TGTGCCAGCAGCTTGGGGCTAGCGACCCAAGAGACCCAGTACTTC	CASSLGLATQETQYF
-	TRBD1	TRBV6-4	TRBJ1-1	TGTGCCAGCACCCCCTACCGGGACAGGGGGCCCTTCGCGACCACTGAAGCTTTCTTT	CASTPYRDRGPFATTEAFF
-	-	TRBV7-3	TRBJ1-2	TGTGCCAGCAGCTTAAATGGGGGGGCCGACTATGGCTACACCTTC	CASSLNGGADYGYTF
-	TRBD1	TRBV6-2/TRBV6-3	TRBJ1-5	TGTGCCAGCAGTTACTCGACAGGGGACCCTTATAGCAATCAGCCCCAGCATTTT	CASSYSTGDPYSNQPQHF
-	TRBD1	TRBV6-2/TRBV6-3	TRBJ1-5	TGTGCCAGCAGTTACCACCCCGAGGGGGCGGGCAATCAGCCCCAGCATTTT	CASSYHPEGAGNQPQHF
once	TRBD1	TRBV27	TRBJ1-1	TGTGCCAGCAGTCCGGAGACAGGGGGGTCCACTGAAGCTTTCTTT	CASSPETGGSTEAFF
few	-	TRBV25-1	TRBJ1-1	TGTGCCAGCAGGGGGAGGGGGAGTAGAGCTGAAGCTTTCTTT	CASRGRGSRAEAFF
-	-	TRBV7-9	TRBJ1-5	TGTGCCAGCAGCCCCTCCAGCAATCAGCCCCAGCATTTT	CASSPSSNQPQHF
-	-	TRBV19	TRBJ2-3	TGTGCCAGTAGTAGGGGGGGCCTTACAGATACGCAGTATTTT	CASSRGGLTDTQYF
-	TRBD2	TRBV27	TRBJ2-1	TGTGCCAGCAGTTTAGCTAGCGGGGGCCCCAATGAGCAGTTCTTC	CASSLASGGPNEQFF
-	-	TRBV4-1	TRBJ2-2	TGCGCCAGCAGCCAAGAGCCCTTGAGAGACTTGAACACCGGGGAGCTGTTTTTT	CASSQEPLRDLNTGELFF
-	TRBD2	TRBV11-3	TRBJ2-3	TGTGCCAGCAGCTTACGCAGCGGGGGGAGCACAGATACGCAGTATTTT	CASSLRSGGSTDTQYF
-	TRBD2	TRBV5-1	TRBJ2-4	TGCGCCAGCAGCTTGGAGGTAGCGGGGGGACCCCTAGCCAAAAACATTCAGTACTTC	CASSLEVAGGPLAKNIQYF
-	-	TRBV4-2	TRBJ1-5	TGTGCCAGCAGCCAAACAACAGCTAATCAGCCCCAGCATTTT	CASSQTTANQPQHF
-	-	TRBV3-1/TRBV3-2	TRBJ2-3	TGTGCCAGCAGCCAGAACGCGGCGGTCTCTAGCACAGATACGCAGTATTTT	CASSQNAAVSSTDTQYF
-	TRBD1	TRBV6-5	TRBJ1-2	TGTGCCAGCAGGGCCGGGACAGGGAATGGCTACACCTTC	CASRAGTGNGYTF
-	-	TRBV4-1	TRBJ2-1	TGCGCCAGCAGCCAAGAGGGGGGGCCTATCCTGGGATCCTACAATGAGCAGTTCTTC	CASSQEGGPILGSYNEQFF
-	TRBD2	TRBV3-1/TRBV3-2	TRBJ2-7	TGTGCCAGCAGCCAAGGGCTAGCGGGGGGGCCACACGAGCAGTACTTC	CASSQGLAGGPHEQYF
-	-	TRBV4-1	TRBJ1-1	TGCGCCAGCAGCCAAGACTATAGGGTAGGGGCAAACACTGAAGCTTTCTTT	CASSQDYRVGANTEAFF
-	-	TRBV13	TRBJ2-7	TGTGCCAGCAGCTTAGGTCTTAGAGGCTACGAGCAGTACTTC	CASSLGLRGYEQYF
-	-	TRBV7-9	TRBJ1-1	TGTGCCAGCAGTTCGCAGCGGGGAGGGGCCACTGAAGCTTTCTTT	CASSSQRGGATEAFF
-	-	TRBV19	TRBJ1-1	TGTGCCAGTAACCCGGGGGGGGTCAACACTGAAGCTTTCTTT	CASNPGGVNTEAFF
once	-	TRBV13	TRBJ1-1	TGTGCCAGCAGCTTACAGGGATATTCTGAAGCTTTCTTT	CASSLQGYSEAFF
-	TRBD2	TRBV12-5	TRBJ2-1	TGTGCTAGTGGTTTGATCTCAGTAACTAGCGGGGGGGCCAATGAGCAGTTCTTC	CASGLISVTSGGANEQFF
-	-	TRBV19	TRBJ1-1	TGTGCCAGTAGTAACACACTTTCAGGGACTGAAGCTTTCTTT	CASSNTLSGTEAFF
once	-	TRBV28	TRBJ2-5	TGTGCCAGCAGTGGGGGCGGCGAAGAGACCCAGTACTTC	CASSGGGEETQYF
-	TRBD1	TRBV2	TRBJ1-4	TGTGCCAGCAGTTACCGGGACAGGGTGGATGAAAAACTGTTTTTT	CASSYRDRVDEKLFF
-	-	TRBV5-1	TRBJ1-4	TGCGCCAGCAGCTTGAATGTGGACATTAATGAAAAACTGTTTTTT	CASSLNVDINEKLFF
-	-	TRBV3-1/TRBV3-2	TRBJ1-4	TGTGCCAGCGGGCGAGGAAGTCGCCGAGGGGAAAAACTGTTTTTT	CASGRGSRRGEKLFF